Reported below is one T cell receptor (beta chain). Antigen: not known. A junction boundary mismatches the germline segment, possibly from a read error. Produced via immunoSEQ multiplex PCR; TCRdb's table is partial and in-frame only. Among around 89,000 clones, 70% to 90% were seen once, and the ten largest hold approximately 5%. The CDR3 extends over 16 amino acids. Germline lookup yields CDR1 SGHTA and CDR2 FQGTGA. The data originate from a study of T cell responses to AZD1222 COVID-19 vaccine. Notes on the study in general: Vaccine-related CD4 TCRs covered spike, predominating at 160-218 and 743-854.

Both about-4-week and about-12-week second-dose recipients were combined. Material: peripheral blood, obtained 28 days after the second AZD1222 dose. The chain employs TRBV7-3 and TRBJ2-2; tentative D call: TRBD1 (6 bases). The TCR sequence derives from an adult who received the AZD1222 COVID-19 vaccine. The CDR3 region has the DNA TGTGCCAGCAGCCCCCAGGGGAAGAGGAACGCCGGGGAGCTGTTTTTT. Amino acid sequence: CASSPQGKRNAGELFF. Supplemented by reference TRBV7-3 and TRBJ2-2, the full variable domain reads GAGVSQTPSNKVTEKGKYVELRCDPISGHTALYWYRQSLGQGPEFLIYFQGTGAADDSGLPNDRFFAVRPEGSVSTLKIQRTERGDSAVYLCASSPQGKRNAGELFFGEGSRLTVL.